These 19 T cell receptor beta chains were all obtained from the same sample, sequenced in a study of T-cell memory formation after mild COVID-19. TCRdb analysed the 5' RACE reads with MiXCR anew, one entry per CDR3 protein. The data hold around 220,000 distinct CDR3 sequences, with roughly 15% observed a single time. Sequencing used PBMCs or a T cell subset sorted from them (not recorded which). These receptors all stem from a man younger than 30 who had mild COVID-19 (a few samples of this study predate the infection). Cell type and time point are not known.

The chain links TRBV7-9 to TRBJ1-1, with no clear D. The germline V gene encodes CDR1 SEHNR and CDR2 FQNEAQ (reference sequence). V shed 6 bases and J shed 10 bases, with 9 bases lying between them. The CDR3 has 10 residues. The CDR3 DNA follows: TGTGCCAGCAGTGAGTCGGGAGCTTTCTTT. Encoded protein: CASSESGAFF.

The J gene is TRBJ2-4, the V gene TRBV10-3, with D perhaps matching TRBD1 or TRBD2 (5 bases each). V lost 6 bases to trimming and J lost 0 bases, with 12 bases between them. Germline V gene lookup returns CDR1 ENHRY and CDR2 SYGVKD. CDR3 length: 15 amino acids. The CDR3 sequence is CAISAGAIAKNIQYF. The CDR3 region has the DNA TGTGCCATCAGCGCCGGGGCCATAGCCAAAAACATTCAGTACTTC.

This clonotype has only a few counts. The chain has TRBV20-1 and TRBJ1-1; D uncertain. With 0 bases removed from V and 0 bases from J, the gap between germline ends came to 2 bases. The CDR3 runs to 12 residues. Per the germline V gene, CDR1 is DFQATT and CDR2 is SNEGSKA (reference sequence). The CDR3 protein is CSARELNTEAFF. In DNA form, the CDR3 reads TGCAGTGCTAGAGAATTGAACACTGAAGCTTTCTTT.

V gene TRBV5-1 combines with J gene TRBJ2-1; 9 bases are shared with TRBD2. Germline V lookup: CDR1 SGHRS, CDR2 YFSETQ. V shed 0 bases and J 0 bases; nucleotides not matched to a gene: 7. This CDR3 comprises 18 residues. The CDR3 protein is CASSLGTSSGASYNEQFF. The CDR3 region has the DNA TGCGCCAGCAGCTTGGGGACCTCTAGCGGGGCCTCCTACAATGAGCAGTTCTTC. The variable domain in full, with the rest retrieved from reference TRBV5-1 and TRBJ2-1, is KAGVTQTPRYLIKTRGQQVTLSCSPISGHRSVSWYQQTPGQGLQFLFEYFSETQRNKGNFPGRFSGRQFSNSRSEMNVSTLELGDSALYLCASSLGTSSGASYNEQFFGPGTRLTVL.

The chain combines TRBV7-2 with TRBJ2-7, with a possible D match to TRBD1 (6 bases). The CDR3 sequence is 13 residues long. V shed 1 base and J shed 4 bases, with 8 bases lying between them. Germline assignment: CDR1 SGHTA and CDR2 FQGNSA. The CDR3 loop reads CASSLGGGYEQYV. The CDR3 DNA reads as TGTGCCAGCAGCTTAGGAGGGGGTTACGAGCAGTACGTC.

The table lists this clonotype with a few counts. This chain connects TRBV7-2 to TRBJ1-4; 7 bases agree with TRBD1. The V segment lost 1 base and the J segment 8 bases; nucleotides outside the gene matches: 4. Germline-derived CDR1 and CDR2 are SGHTA and FQGNSA. The CDR3 extends over 14 amino acids. CDR3 protein: CASSLEQGREKLFF. CDR3 DNA sequence: TGTGCCAGCAGCTTAGAACAGGGGAGGGAAAAACTGTTTTTT. Together with reference TRBV7-2 and TRBJ1-4, the CDR3 gives the full variable domain: GAGVSQSPSNKVTEKGKDVELRCDPISGHTALYWYRQSLGQGLEFLIYFQGNSAPDKSGLPSDRFSAERTGGSVSTLTIQRTQQEDSAVYLCASSLEQGREKLFFGSGTQLSVL.

There are a few counts of this clonotype. This chain links TRBV14 with TRBJ2-1; 11 nucleotides align to TRBD1. V lost 6 bases to trimming and J lost 3 bases; unmatched junction nucleotides: 7. CDR3 size: 16 residues. Germline-derived CDR1 and CDR2 are SGHDN and FVKESK. CDR3 protein: CASRRTGTGGYNEQFF. For the CDR3, the DNA is TGTGCCAGCAGGCGAACCGGGACAGGGGGCTACAATGAGCAGTTCTTC.

In DNA form, the CDR3 reads TGCGCCAGCAGCTTGGGTTTCTCTGGGGCCAACGTCCTGACTTTC. Translating gives CASSLGFSGANVLTF. The rearrangement links TRBV5-1 to TRBJ2-6; D gene ambiguous. The CDR3 runs 15 residues. Trimming left V 0 bases short and J 0 bases short, with 4 bases between. Germline CDR1 is SGHRS and CDR2 is YFSETQ.

The V gene is TRBV4-1, the J gene TRBJ1-5, with D uncertain. The V end was cut by 0 bases, the J end by 5 bases, with 11 bases between. This CDR3 region has 15 residues. Germline V CDR1 and CDR2: MGHRA, YSYEKL. CDR3 sequence: CASSQDIMGHQPQHF. The CDR3 nucleotides are TGCGCCAGCAGCCAAGATATTATGGGCCATCAGCCCCAGCATTTT.

The CDR3 DNA reads TGCAGTGCTAGAGATAGGGAGACCCAGTACTTC. It encodes CSARDRETQYF. The rearrangement joins TRBV20-1 to TRBJ2-5; D is unresolved. V lost 0 bases and J 5 bases, leaving 4 bases between the germline ends. From germline, CDR1 is DFQATT and CDR2 SNEGSKA (reference sequence). This CDR3 has 11 residues.

The rearrangement joins TRBV6-2 or TRBV6-3 to TRBJ2-1; 8 positions match TRBD2. The CDR3 is made up of 11 amino acids. CDR1 and CDR2 from the germline V gene are MNHEY and SVGEGT. The V and J ends lost 5 bases and 15 bases, in that order; junction bases with no gene match: 6. CDR3 residues: CASSQAGAAFF. Written as DNA, the CDR3 is TGTGCCAGCAGTCAAGCGGGGGCGGCGTTCTTC.

Only a few counts were recorded for this clonotype. The rearrangement links TRBV7-9 to TRBJ1-6; 9 bases agree with TRBD1. This CDR3 comprises 13 residues. Germline V gene data show CDR1 as SEHNR and CDR2 as FQNEAQ (reference sequence). The V segment lost 8 bases and the J segment 8 bases; nucleotides outside the gene matches: 4. The CDR3 bases are TGTGCCAGCGGGGGGACAGGGTATTCACCCCTCCACTTT. This gives the protein CASGGTGYSPLHF.

This clonotype was seen a handful of times. The chain joins TRBV5-1 to TRBJ2-5, with D possibly being TRBD2 (6 bases). The CDR3 spans 15 residues. Per the germline V gene, CDR1 is SGHRS and CDR2 is YFSETQ. V was trimmed by 4 bases and J by 5 bases, leaving 18 bases between them. CDR3 amino acids: CASSPGPTSGETQYF. The CDR3 DNA sequence: TGCGCCAGCAGCCCAGGACCAACCAGCGGGGAGACCCAGTACTTC.

The chain has TRBV7-8 and TRBJ2-7; tentatively, D is TRBD1 or TRBD2 (5 bases each). Germline V gene sequence: CDR1 SGHVS, CDR2 FQNEAQ. CDR3 size: 12 residues. V lost 4 bases to trimming and J lost 6 bases, with 10 bases between them. The CDR3 DNA reads as TGTGCCAGCAGCTCGTCGAGGGGCGAGCAGTACGTC. It codes for CASSSSRGEQYV.

The gene calls are TRBV5-1 and TRBJ2-3, with TRBD1 as a possible D gene (6 bases). The CDR3 extends over 14 amino acids. Germline V CDR1 and CDR2: SGHRS, YFSETQ. Trimming left V 5 bases short and J 2 bases short, with 12 bases between. Here the CDR3 reads CASRPEGHTDTQYF. The CDR3, as DNA: TGCGCCAGCAGACCTGAGGGACACACAGATACGCAGTATTTT.

The sample holds many counts of this clonotype. The chain carries TRBV5-5 and TRBJ1-1; possibly TRBD1 for D (5 bases). The length of the CDR3 is 15 residues. The V end was cut by 1 base, the J end by 4 bases, with 14 bases between. In germline, CDR1 is SGHKS, CDR2 YYEKEE (reference sequence). CDR3 region: CASSLNPIGGTEAFF. The DNA of the CDR3 is TGTGCCAGCAGCTTGAACCCCATTGGGGGCACTGAAGCTTTCTTT.

The rearrangement uses TRBV4-1 and TRBJ2-1; D remains ambiguous. The CDR3 spans 15 residues. The V gene lost 7 bases and the J gene lost 0 bases, with 13 bases spanning the gap. CDR1 is MGHRA and CDR2 is YSYEKL in the germline V gene. CDR3 coding DNA: TGCGCCAGCACCCCAGGCGGATTCTCCTACAATGAGCAGTTCTTC. This sequence encodes CASTPGGFSYNEQFF.

At least ten counts were recorded for this clonotype. The V gene is TRBV18, the J gene TRBJ2-7; a possible D gene is TRBD2 (5 bases). Between the trimmed V and J ends, which lost 3 bases and 4 bases, there was a span of 13 bases. Per the germline V gene, CDR1 is KGHSH and CDR2 is LQKENI. The CDR3 is 14 residues long. CDR3 nucleotide sequence: TGTGCCAGCTCACCGGCGGGCACCGCTTACGAGCAGTACTTC. It encodes CASSPAGTAYEQYF.

This clonotype was counted a few times. V usage is TRBV10-3 and J usage is TRBJ2-7; no firm D call. In germline, CDR1 is ENHRY, CDR2 SYGVKD. The V and J ends lost 11 bases and 2 bases respectively, with 19 bases between them. CDR3 length: 14 amino acids. The CDR3 reads CAARSQVGPYEQYF. The CDR3, as DNA: TGTGCCGCACGATCCCAAGTGGGTCCCTACGAGCAGTACTTC.